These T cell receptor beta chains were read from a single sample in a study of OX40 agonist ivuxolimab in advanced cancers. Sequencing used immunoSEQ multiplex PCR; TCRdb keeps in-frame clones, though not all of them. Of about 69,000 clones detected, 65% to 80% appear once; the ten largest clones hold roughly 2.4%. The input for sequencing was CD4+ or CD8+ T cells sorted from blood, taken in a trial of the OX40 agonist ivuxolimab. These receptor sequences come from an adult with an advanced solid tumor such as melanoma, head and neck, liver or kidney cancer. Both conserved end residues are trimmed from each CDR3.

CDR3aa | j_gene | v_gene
ASSLRWDRGQPQH | TRBJ1-5 | TRBV27
ASSLNSGTAGNTIY | TRBJ1-3 | TRBV28
ASNRGLGSTDTQY | TRBJ2-3 | TRBV2
ASSPLLVSHEQY | TRBJ2-7 | TRBV13
AWSVISYGYT | TRBJ1-2 | TRBV30
ASSIRLAGSTSYNEQF | TRBJ2-1 | TRBV19
ASSPMGFGEQY | TRBJ2-7 | TRBV18
ASSPTGGSNSPLH | TRBJ1-6 | TRBV18
ASSRGFSYEQY | TRBJ2-7 | TRBV6-1
SAPEGKEAF | TRBJ1-1 | TRBV20-1
ASSQREGPNEQF | TRBJ2-1 | TRBV4-1
ASSLAGGDPRNGYT | TRBJ1-2 | TRBV5-1
ASSPPVRGRTDTQY | TRBJ2-3 | TRBV7-9
ASSVGVGGMETQY | TRBJ2-5 | TRBV9
ASSSTGRGTDTQY | TRBJ2-3 | TRBV7-2
ASTHGGNMNTEAF | TRBJ1-1 | TRBV6-1
ASSLSAGTSAYEQY | TRBJ2-7 | TRBV27
ASSDVGIIRSEQF | TRBJ2-1 | TRBV2
ASSYSGGKYNEQF | TRBJ2-1 | TRBV6-5
AWKAWGTDTQY | TRBJ2-3 | TRBV30
ASSLQVYNSPLH | TRBJ1-6 | TRBV11-2
SVRSGTANTDTQY | TRBJ2-3 | TRBV29-1